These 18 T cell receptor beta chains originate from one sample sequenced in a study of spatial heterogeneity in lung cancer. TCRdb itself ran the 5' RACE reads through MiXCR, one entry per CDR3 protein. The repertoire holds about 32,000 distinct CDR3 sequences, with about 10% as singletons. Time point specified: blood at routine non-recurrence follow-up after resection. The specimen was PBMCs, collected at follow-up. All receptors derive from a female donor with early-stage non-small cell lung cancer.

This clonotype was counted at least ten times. In nucleotides, the CDR3 is TGCAGCGTTATTAAAACCTACGAGCAGTACTTC. Protein product: CSVIKTYEQYF. The chain employs TRBV29-1 and TRBJ2-7; D not certain. This CDR3 is 11 amino acids long. Germline CDR1 SQVTM, CDR2 ANQGSEA. Trimming left V 5 bases short and J 2 bases short, with 7 bases between.

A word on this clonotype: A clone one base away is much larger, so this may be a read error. The DNA for the CDR3 is TGTGCCGGCAGGGGGCAGGACACCGGGGAGCTGTTTTTT. Its protein product is CAGRGQDTGELFF. The chain recombines TRBV28 with TRBJ2-2, with 8 nucleotides matching TRBD1. This CDR3 is built from 13 residues. CDR1 MDHEN and CDR2 SYDVKM come from the germline V gene.

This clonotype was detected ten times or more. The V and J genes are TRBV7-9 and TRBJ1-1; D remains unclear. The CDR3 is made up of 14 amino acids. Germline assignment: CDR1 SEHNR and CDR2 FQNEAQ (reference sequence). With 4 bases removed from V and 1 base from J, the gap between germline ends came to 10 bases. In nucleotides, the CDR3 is TGTGCCAGCAGCTCGCGGGAGAAGAACACTGAAGCTTTCTTT. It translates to CASSSREKNTEAFF.

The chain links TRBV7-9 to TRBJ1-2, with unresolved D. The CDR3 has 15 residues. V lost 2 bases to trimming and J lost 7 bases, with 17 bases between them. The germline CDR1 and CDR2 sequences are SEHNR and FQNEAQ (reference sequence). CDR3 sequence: CASSLSLDGRGGYTF. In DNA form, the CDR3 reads TGTGCCAGCAGCTTAAGCCTTGACGGACGCGGTGGCTACACCTTC.

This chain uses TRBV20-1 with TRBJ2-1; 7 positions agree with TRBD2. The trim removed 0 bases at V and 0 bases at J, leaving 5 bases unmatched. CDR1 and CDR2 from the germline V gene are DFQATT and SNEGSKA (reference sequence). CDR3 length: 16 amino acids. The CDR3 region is CSAREGRGSSYNEQFF. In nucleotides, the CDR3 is TGCAGTGCTAGAGAGGGGAGGGGAAGCTCCTACAATGAGCAGTTCTTC.

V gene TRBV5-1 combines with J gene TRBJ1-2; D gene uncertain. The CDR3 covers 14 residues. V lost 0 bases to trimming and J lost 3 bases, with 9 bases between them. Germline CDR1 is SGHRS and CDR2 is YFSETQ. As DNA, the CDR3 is TGCGCCAGCAGCTTGGGGACCTCGGACTATGGCTACACCTTC. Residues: CASSLGTSDYGYTF.

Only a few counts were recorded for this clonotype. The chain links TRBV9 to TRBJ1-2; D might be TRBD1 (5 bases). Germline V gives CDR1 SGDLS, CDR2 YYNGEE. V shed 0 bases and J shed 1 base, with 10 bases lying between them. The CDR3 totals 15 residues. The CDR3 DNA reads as TGTGCCAGCAGCGTAGCTACCGGGGGTAACTATGGCTACACCTTC. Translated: CASSVATGGNYGYTF. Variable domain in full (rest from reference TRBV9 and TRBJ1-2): DSGVTQTPKHLITATGQRVTLRCSPRSGDLSVYWYQQSLDQGLQFLIQYYNGEERAKGNILERFSAQQFPDLHSELNLSSLELGDSALYFCASSVATGGNYGYTFGSGTRLTVV.

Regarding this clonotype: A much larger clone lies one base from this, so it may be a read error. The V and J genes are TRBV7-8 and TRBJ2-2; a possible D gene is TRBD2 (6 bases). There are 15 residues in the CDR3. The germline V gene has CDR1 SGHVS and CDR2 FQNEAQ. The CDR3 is CASSLGLRNTGGLFF. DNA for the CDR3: TGTGCCAGCAGCCTGGGACTCAGGAACACCGGGGGGCTGTTTTTT.

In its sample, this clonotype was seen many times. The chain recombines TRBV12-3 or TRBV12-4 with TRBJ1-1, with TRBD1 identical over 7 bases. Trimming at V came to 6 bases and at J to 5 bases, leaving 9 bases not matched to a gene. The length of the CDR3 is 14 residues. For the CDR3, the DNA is TGTGCCAGCAGACAAAAGACAGGGATAACTGAAGCTTTCTTT. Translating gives CASRQKTGITEAFF.

The CDR3 protein is CASRDRDQPQHF. CDR3 bases: TGTGCCAGTAGGGACAGGGATCAGCCCCAGCATTTT. The chain combines TRBV19 with TRBJ1-5; the match to TRBD1 covers 8 bases. This CDR3 region has 12 residues. CDR1 is LNHDA, CDR2 SQIVND, per germline (reference sequence). V was clipped by 6 bases and J by 5 bases; unmatched bases: 0.

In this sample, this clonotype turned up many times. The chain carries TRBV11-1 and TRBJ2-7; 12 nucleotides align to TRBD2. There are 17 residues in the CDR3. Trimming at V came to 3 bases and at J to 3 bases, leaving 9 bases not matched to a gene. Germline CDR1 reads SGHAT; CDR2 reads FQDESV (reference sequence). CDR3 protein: CASSLARLAGDGYEQYF. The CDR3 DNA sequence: TGTGCCAGCAGCTTGGCCAGACTAGCGGGGGACGGCTACGAGCAGTACTTC.

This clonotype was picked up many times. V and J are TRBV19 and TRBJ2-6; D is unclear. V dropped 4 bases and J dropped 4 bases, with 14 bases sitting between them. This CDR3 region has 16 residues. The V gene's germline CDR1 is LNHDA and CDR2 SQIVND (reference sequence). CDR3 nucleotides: TGTGCCAGTAGTACTCGGTCGAACGCGGGGGCCAACGTCCTGACTTTC. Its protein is CASSTRSNAGANVLTF. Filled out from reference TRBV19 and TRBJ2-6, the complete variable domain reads DGGITQSPKYLFRKEGQNVTLSCEQNLNHDAMYWYRQDPGQGLRLIYYSQIVNDFQKGDIAEGYSVSREKKESFPLTVTSAQKNPTAFYLCASSTRSNAGANVLTFGAGSRLTVL.

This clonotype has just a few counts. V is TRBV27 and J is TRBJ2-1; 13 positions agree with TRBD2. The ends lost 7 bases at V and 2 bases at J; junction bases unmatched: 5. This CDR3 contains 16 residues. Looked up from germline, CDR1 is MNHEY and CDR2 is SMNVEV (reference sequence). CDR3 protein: CASNTGLAGTYNEQFF. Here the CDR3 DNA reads TGTGCCAGCAATACGGGACTAGCGGGGACCTACAATGAGCAGTTCTTC.

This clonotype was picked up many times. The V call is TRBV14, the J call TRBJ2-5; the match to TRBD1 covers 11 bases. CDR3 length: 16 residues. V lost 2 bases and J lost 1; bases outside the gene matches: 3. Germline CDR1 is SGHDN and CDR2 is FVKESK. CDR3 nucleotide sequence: TGTGCCAGCAGCCAAAAGGGACAGGGGGTCCAAGAGACCCAGTACTTC. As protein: CASSQKGQGVQETQYF.

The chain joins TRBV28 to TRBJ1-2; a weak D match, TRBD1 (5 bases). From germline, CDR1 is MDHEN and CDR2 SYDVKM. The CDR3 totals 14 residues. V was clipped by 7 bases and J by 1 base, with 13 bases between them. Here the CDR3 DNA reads TGTGCCAGCAAGGGGTGGATTCTTAACTATGGCTACACCTTC. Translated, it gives CASKGWILNYGYTF.

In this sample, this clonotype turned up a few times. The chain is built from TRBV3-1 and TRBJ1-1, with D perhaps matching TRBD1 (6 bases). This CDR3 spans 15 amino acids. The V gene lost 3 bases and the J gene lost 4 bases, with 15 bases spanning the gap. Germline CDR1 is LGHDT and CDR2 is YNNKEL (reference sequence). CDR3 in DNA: TGTGCCAGCAGCCATTCAGGAGGGGGGAGCACTGAAGCTTTCTTT. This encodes CASSHSGGGSTEAFF.

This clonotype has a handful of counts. Here the CDR3 reads CASSLQLTDTQYF. The CDR3 DNA is TGTGCCAGCAGCTTACAGCTCACAGATACGCAGTATTTT. V and J are TRBV9 and TRBJ2-3; D remains unclear. The CDR3 runs to 13 residues. Germline V gene lookup returns CDR1 SGDLS and CDR2 YYNGEE. Trimming stripped 4 bases from V and 2 bases from J, with 8 bases between. Using reference TRBV9 and TRBJ2-3 for the parts outside the CDR3, the full variable domain is DSGVTQTPKHLITATGQRVTLRCSPRSGDLSVYWYQQSLDQGLQFLIQYYNGEERAKGNILERFSAQQFPDLHSELNLSSLELGDSALYFCASSLQLTDTQYFGPGTRLTVL.

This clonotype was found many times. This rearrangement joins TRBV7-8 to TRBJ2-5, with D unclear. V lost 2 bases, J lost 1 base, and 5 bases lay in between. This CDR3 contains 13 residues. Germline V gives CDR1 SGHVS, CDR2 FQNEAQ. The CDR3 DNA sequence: TGTGCCAGCAGCTTATCTATCCAAGAGACCCAGTACTTC. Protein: CASSLSIQETQYF.